This T cell receptor (beta chain) originates from a study of T cell responses to AZD1222 COVID-19 vaccine. Profiled with immunoSEQ multiplex PCR; TCRdb holds only in-frame clones, not every one. The sample carries 180,000 or so clones, 92% recorded once. The CDR3 loop spans 15 amino acids. Germline V gene data show CDR1 as MDHEN and CDR2 as SYDVKM. J was trimmed by 5 bases and V by 1 base; bases with no gene match: 5. The chain uses TRBV28 and TRBJ1-5, with 7 nucleotides matching TRBD1. The TCR originated in an adult who received the AZD1222 COVID-19 vaccine. The source material was peripheral blood, sampled 28 days after the second AZD1222 dose. CDR3 residues: CASSLYGTEDQPQHF. The CDR3 region has the DNA TGTGCCAGCAGTTTATATGGGACAGAGGATCAGCCCCAGCATTTT.